This TCR beta chain is drawn from a study of Graves' ophthalmopathy and Graves' hyperthyroidism. Amplification from RNA transcripts yielded the TCR beta CDR3 regions. First-round RT-PCR used HTBI primers; second-round multiplex PCR followed. Each CDR3 protein is one row after TCRdb ran MiXCR on the multiplex PCR reads. The sample has more than 550,000 distinct CDR3 sequences; about two fifths are singletons. V dropped 6 bases and J dropped 7 bases, with 7 bases sitting between them. Germline V CDR1 and CDR2: LNHDA, SQIVND (reference sequence). The CDR3 is made up of 12 amino acids. This clonotype was observed at least ten times.

Sequencing was performed on peripheral blood. The TCR was taken from an adult man with Graves' ophthalmopathy. V and J are TRBV19 and TRBJ1-6; D unclear. The CDR3, as DNA: TGTGCCAGTAGCACATTAAATTCACCCCTCCACTTT. It codes for CASSTLNSPLHF.